The T cell receptor (beta chain) under discussion was sequenced for a study of blood T cell repertoires in COVID-19. TCRdb keeps only in-frame clones here, not all; method: immunoSEQ multiplex PCR. The sample records 150,000 to 200,000 clones, roughly 76% being singletons. Germline CDR1 reads SEHNR; CDR2 reads FQNEAQ (reference sequence). CDR3 length equals 15 residues. V was shortened by 2 bases and J by 7 bases, with 17 bases between the two germline ends. This receptor was identified in a woman older than 75 with COVID-19, enrolled during active disease. The sequencing input was peripheral blood. The gene calls are TRBV7-9 and TRBJ1-2, with D possibly being TRBD1 (5 bases). This CDR3 is CASSLIIQGIGGYTF. The CDR3 nucleotides read TGTGCCAGCAGCTTAATCATCCAGGGCATAGGTGGCTACACCTTC.